This record looks at one TCR beta chain sequence and its context. The method was immunoSEQ multiplex PCR; TCRdb's version includes in-frame clones alone and lacks a portion of them. The sample includes around 94,000 clones, more than 85% seen only once; the top ten take over 1%. This record belongs to a study of control samples from healthy donors and cancer patients. Trimming took 6 bases from V and 4 from J, leaving 12 bases between them. The CDR3 has 13 residues. This sequence was found in a woman between 50 and 59 years old in good health. The rearrangement uses TRBV12-3 or TRBV12-4 and TRBJ1-1, with a tentative D call TRBD1 (6 bases). What was sequenced was blood. CDR3 in DNA: TGTGCCAGCAGCTCCCTAGGGGGCACTGAAGCTTTCTTT. Its translation: CASSSLGGTEAFF.